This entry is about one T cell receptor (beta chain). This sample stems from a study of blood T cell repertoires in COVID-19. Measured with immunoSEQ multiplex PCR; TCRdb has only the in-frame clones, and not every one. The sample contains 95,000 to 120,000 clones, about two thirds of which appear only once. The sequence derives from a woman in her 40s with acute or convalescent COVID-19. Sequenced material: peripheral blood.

The CDR3 spells CASSPQQGKMNTEAFF. The CDR3 region has the DNA TGCGCCAGCAGCCCCCAACAGGGGAAAATGAACACTGAAGCTTTCTTT. This chain uses TRBV5-1 with TRBJ1-1, with 7 bases lining up with TRBD1. The CDR3 has 16 residues. Germline values: CDR1 SGHRS, CDR2 YFSETQ. V shed 4 bases and J 0 bases; nucleotides not matched to a gene: 9.